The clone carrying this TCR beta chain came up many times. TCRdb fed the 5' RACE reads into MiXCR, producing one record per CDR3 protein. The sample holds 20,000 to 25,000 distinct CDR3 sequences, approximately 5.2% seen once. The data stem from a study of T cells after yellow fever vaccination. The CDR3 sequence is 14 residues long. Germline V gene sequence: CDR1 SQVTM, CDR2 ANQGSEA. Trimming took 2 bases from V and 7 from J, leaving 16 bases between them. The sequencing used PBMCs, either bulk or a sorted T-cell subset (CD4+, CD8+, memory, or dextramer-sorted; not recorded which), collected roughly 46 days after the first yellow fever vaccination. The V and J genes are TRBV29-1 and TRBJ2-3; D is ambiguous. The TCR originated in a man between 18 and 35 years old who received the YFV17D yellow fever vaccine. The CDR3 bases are TGCAGCGTTGAATCCCCTTCTCTAGGGAATACGCAGTATTTT. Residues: CSVESPSLGNTQYF.